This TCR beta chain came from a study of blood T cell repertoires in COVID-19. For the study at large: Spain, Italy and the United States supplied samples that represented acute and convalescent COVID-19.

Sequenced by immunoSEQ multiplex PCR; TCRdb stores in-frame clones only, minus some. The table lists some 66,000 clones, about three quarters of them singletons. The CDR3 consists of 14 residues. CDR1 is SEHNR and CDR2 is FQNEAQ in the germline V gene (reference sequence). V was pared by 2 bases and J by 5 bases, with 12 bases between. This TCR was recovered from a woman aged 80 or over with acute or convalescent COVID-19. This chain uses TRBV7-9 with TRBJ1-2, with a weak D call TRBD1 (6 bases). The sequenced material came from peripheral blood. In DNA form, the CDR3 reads TGTGCCAGCAGCTTAACAACAAGGGGGTATGGCTACACCTTC. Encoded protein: CASSLTTRGYGYTF.